The clone carrying this T cell receptor beta chain has only a few counts. CDR3 length: 18 amino acids. Germline V CDR1 and CDR2: SGHRS, YFSETQ. V lost 0 bases to trimming and J lost 1 base, with 19 bases between them. Primed by a sample-barcoded 5' primer and a J-beta primer mix, a second PCR proceeded for about 6 to 11 cycles. Using its own MiXCR run on the 5' RACE reads, TCRdb lists one record per CDR3 protein. The sample holds approximately 780,000 distinct CDR3 sequences, roughly 24% seen once. The sample belongs to a study of blood T cells in healthy people across ages. A further study also used this sample, focusing on T cells of mothers and their children.

The sequence derives from a boy under 18 in good health. The sample comprised blood. This chain uses TRBV5-1 with TRBJ1-1; D unresolved. The CDR3, as DNA: TGCGCCAGCAGCTTGGCCCCTATGGACCCAGTCCAGAACACTGAAGCTTTCTTT. Protein product: CASSLAPMDPVQNTEAFF. Full variable domain (outside the CDR3, taken from reference TRBV5-1 and TRBJ1-1): KAGVTQTPRYLIKTRGQQVTLSCSPISGHRSVSWYQQTPGQGLQFLFEYFSETQRNKGNFPGRFSGRQFSNSRSEMNVSTLELGDSALYLCASSLAPMDPVQNTEAFFGQGTRLTVV.